Following are 20 T cell receptor beta chains from one sample sequenced in a study of control samples from healthy donors and cancer patients. Generated by immunoSEQ multiplex PCR, the TCRdb table keeps only in-frame clones and is missing some. This sample carries approximately 150,000 clones, almost 90% of them seen once, and the ten largest clones take 1.5% to 2%. The sequencing sample was made of blood. These receptor sequences come from a man aged 18-30 years in good health.

This rearrangement joins TRBV19 to TRBJ2-7; TRBD2 agrees at 10 bases. The germline V gene encodes CDR1 LNHDA and CDR2 SQIVND (reference sequence). There are 15 residues in the CDR3. V gave up 4 bases and J gave up 2 bases; unmatched junction bases: 5. The CDR3 DNA reads TGTGCCAGTAGTACGTCTAGCGGGGGCCCCTACGAGCAGTACTTC. It specifies CASSTSSGGPYEQYF.

This clone was counted a few times. The rearrangement uses TRBV7-2 and TRBJ1-2; tentatively, D is TRBD1 (6 bases). Trimming stripped 0 bases from V and 6 bases from J, with 17 bases between. Germline CDR1 SGHTA, CDR2 FQGNSA. CDR3 length: 16 amino acids. The CDR3 coding sequence is TGTGCCAGCAGCTTAGCCTGGGGGGCCCCGAGGGATGGCTACACCTTC. It codes for CASSLAWGAPRDGYTF.

The chain carries TRBV19 and TRBJ1-5; D remains unclear. Trimming stripped 3 bases from V and 0 bases from J, with 6 bases between. In germline, CDR1 is LNHDA, CDR2 SQIVND (reference sequence). This CDR3 comprises 14 residues. As DNA, the CDR3 is TGTGCCAGTAGTATGGGGAGTAGCAATCAGCCCCAGCATTTT. It translates to CASSMGSSNQPQHF.

This sequence joins TRBV2 and TRBJ1-1; TRBD1 matches at 7 bases. Unmatched junction bases numbered 7, after V lost 2 bases and J lost 10 bases. Germline CDR1 and CDR2: SNHLY and FYNNEI. The CDR3 length is 13 residues. CDR3 in DNA: TGTGCCAGCAGTGAATTGCCGGGACAGACAGCTTTCTTT. Its protein is CASSELPGQTAFF.

The rearrangement uses TRBV3-1 (or the pseudogene TRBV3-2) and TRBJ2-1; 12 bases line up with TRBD2. Germline lookup yields CDR1 LGHDT and CDR2 YNNKEL (reference sequence). V lost 3 bases to trimming and J lost 5 bases; unmatched junction nucleotides: 5. CDR3 length equals 16 residues. CDR3 sequence (DNA): TGTGCCAGCAGCCATTCCCTAGCGGGGGGGAACAATGAGCAGTTCTTC. Translated: CASSHSLAGGNNEQFF.

The chain joins TRBV12-5 to TRBJ1-1; maybe TRBD1 (5 bases). The CDR3 sequence is 13 residues long. The ends were cut back, 6 bases at V and 3 bases at J, with 11 bases in the middle. From germline, CDR1 is LGHNT and CDR2 FRNRAP. Here the CDR3 reads CASGAWGDTEAFF. In DNA form, the CDR3 reads TGTGCTAGTGGGGCTTGGGGGGACACTGAAGCTTTCTTT.

The gene calls are TRBV6-5 and TRBJ1-5, with D tentatively TRBD1 (5 bases). CDR1 and CDR2 from the germline V gene are MNHEY and SVGAGI. V lost 0 bases to trimming and J lost 1 base, with 7 bases between them. The CDR3 is 15 amino acids. In DNA form, the CDR3 reads TGTGCCAGCAGTTACTCGAGGGACAGCAATCAGCCCCAGCATTTT. Translation gives CASSYSRDSNQPQHF.

V and J are TRBV28 and TRBJ2-7; D is uncertain. The CDR3 covers 17 residues. Germline V gene lookup returns CDR1 MDHEN and CDR2 SYDVKM. V lost 5 bases to trimming and J lost 3 bases, with 23 bases between them. The CDR3 protein is CASSVLRAGSNLYEQYF. In nucleotides, the CDR3 is TGTGCCAGCAGTGTCTTACGGGCAGGTTCAAACCTCTACGAGCAGTACTTC.

This rearrangement joins TRBV6-2 or TRBV6-3 to TRBJ1-5, with TRBD1 matching over 9 bases. From germline, CDR1 is MNHEY and CDR2 SVGEGT. V lost 2 bases, J lost 2 bases, and 10 bases stayed unmatched. The CDR3 has 18 residues. Written as DNA, the CDR3 is TGTGCCAGCAGTTACACGGGGTATGGGGACAGGGGCAATCAGCCCCAGCATTTT. Translated: CASSYTGYGDRGNQPQHF.

The chain combines TRBV30 with TRBJ1-4; TRBD1 aligns across 7 bases. V shed 5 bases, J shed 7 bases, and the junction held 13 bases outside the gene matches. The germline V gene encodes CDR1 GTSNPN and CDR2 SVGIG (reference sequence). The CDR3 has 15 residues. CDR3 amino acids: CAWRDSLGGTEKLFF. The CDR3 bases are TGTGCCTGGCGGGACAGCCTGGGAGGAACTGAAAAACTGTTTTTT.

The chain is built from TRBV19 and TRBJ1-1; D is unclear. This CDR3 spans 15 amino acids. Trimming pared 5 bases from V and 0 bases from J, leaving 13 bases between. CDR1 is LNHDA and CDR2 is SQIVND in the germline V gene (reference sequence). The CDR3 bases are TGTGCCAGTAGTCGCTTAGGGCGGATGAACACTGAAGCTTTCTTT. This encodes CASSRLGRMNTEAFF.

The CDR3 bases are TGTGCCAGCAGCCCCCTATCCACGGACACTGAAGCTTTCTTT. It is translated as CASSPLSTDTEAFF. V and J are TRBV7-3 and TRBJ1-1, with D hard to call. The CDR3 sequence is 14 residues long. Trimming pared 5 bases from V and 3 bases from J, leaving 13 bases between. Germline lookup yields CDR1 SGHTA and CDR2 FQGTGA.

V usage is TRBV27 and J usage is TRBJ2-1, with D possibly matching TRBD2 (6 bases). Trimming stripped 4 bases from V and 2 bases from J, with 18 bases between. The CDR3 contains 17 residues. In germline, CDR1 is MNHEY, CDR2 SMNVEV (reference sequence). DNA for the CDR3: TGTGCCAGCAGTTCACGAGTGTCGCGGGGAACCTACAATGAGCAGTTCTTC. Amino acids: CASSSRVSRGTYNEQFF.

This chain joins TRBV11-2 and TRBJ2-2; TRBD1 matches at 10 bases. CDR3 size: 18 residues. CDR1 and CDR2 (germline): SGHAT, FQNNGV. Germline trimming cut 4 bases from V and 6 bases from J; bases unmatched to any gene: 14. CDR3 loop: CASSWTFPGQGFAGELFF. The DNA for the CDR3 is TGTGCCAGCAGCTGGACATTCCCGGGACAGGGGTTTGCCGGGGAGCTGTTTTTT.

The rearrangement uses TRBV29-1 and TRBJ1-5; D possibly corresponds to TRBD1 (5 bases). Germline values: CDR1 SQVTM, CDR2 ANQGSEA. CDR3 length equals 13 residues. Trimming stripped 4 bases from V and 7 bases from J, with 14 bases between. The chain's CDR3 is CSVGQGRGQPQHF. The CDR3 region has the DNA TGCAGCGTTGGGCAGGGTCGGGGCCAGCCCCAGCATTTT.

The J gene is TRBJ1-3, the V gene TRBV7-2; maybe TRBD1 (5 bases). Germline assignment: CDR1 SGHTA and CDR2 FQGNSA. Trimming left V 1 base short and J 4 bases short, with 20 bases between. The CDR3 spans 18 residues. CDR3 sequence (DNA): TGTGCCAGCAGCTTAGTCGTGGGGCAGGGAAGGTTCGGAAACACCATATATTTT. Its protein product is CASSLVVGQGRFGNTIYF.

This clone was counted once. CDR3 nucleotide sequence: TGTGCCAGCAGCCCCGGGACTAGCGGGGCCTTGGGAGATACGCAGTATTTT. It yields the protein CASSPGTSGALGDTQYF. The chain recombines TRBV14 with TRBJ2-3, with TRBD2 matching over 13 bases. From germline, CDR1 is SGHDN and CDR2 FVKESK. The CDR3 runs 17 residues. The ends lost 4 bases at V and 5 bases at J; junction bases unmatched: 9.

V and J are TRBV7-8 and TRBJ2-1, with no clear D. The CDR3 consists of 14 residues. Germline V gives CDR1 SGHVS, CDR2 FQNEAQ. Trimming shortened V by 0 bases and J by 4 bases, and 7 bases separated the two germline ends. Here the CDR3 DNA reads TGTGCCAGCAGCTTAGCACGGCGATACAATGAGCAGTTCTTC. This encodes CASSLARRYNEQFF.

The V gene is TRBV9, the J gene TRBJ2-7; TRBD1 aligns across 9 bases. The CDR3 length is 16 residues. Per the germline V gene, CDR1 is SGDLS and CDR2 is YYNGEE. V shed 2 bases and J 3 bases; nucleotides not matched to a gene: 9. The CDR3 DNA reads TGTGCCAGCAGCGTGGAAGAGACAGGGGGTGTCTACGAGCAGTACTTC. Its protein is CASSVEETGGVYEQYF.

The rearrangement joins TRBV2 to TRBJ2-3; D perhaps matches TRBD2 (5 bases). Germline lookup yields CDR1 SNHLY and CDR2 FYNNEI. This CDR3 spans 16 amino acids. Between the trimmed V and J ends, which lost 4 bases and 0 bases, there was a span of 14 bases. CDR3 DNA: TGTGCCAGCAGTGGAGGACTTCCGATTAGCACAGATACGCAGTATTTT. Translation: CASSGGLPISTDTQYF. The full variable domain, its missing parts supplied by reference TRBV2 and TRBJ2-3, is EPEVTQTPSHQVTQMGQEVILRCVPISNHLYFYWYRQILGQKVEFLVSFYNNEISEKSEIFDDQFSVERPDGSNFTLKIRSTKLEDSAMYFCASSGGLPISTDTQYFGPGTRLTVL.